This entry features one T cell receptor beta chain sequence. CDR3 length: 16 residues. Trimming cost V 4 bases and J 4 bases, with 20 bases left between them. Germline assignment: CDR1 SGHDT and CDR2 YYEEEE. TCRdb keeps only in-frame clones here, not all; method: immunoSEQ multiplex PCR. The data contain about 75,000 clones, about 90% of them singletons. These data originate in a study of T cell changes during pregnancy in multiple sclerosis. The V gene is TRBV5-6, the J gene TRBJ1-2; possible D gene TRBD1, 6 bases. This material consisted of peripheral blood, taken in the first trimester of pregnancy. This clonotype originated in a female donor in good health, enrolled as a control in a pregnancy study. The CDR3 sequence: CASSLLYRAGLYGYTF. CDR3 in DNA: TGTGCCAGCAGCCTCCTGTACAGGGCTGGGCTCTATGGCTACACCTTC.